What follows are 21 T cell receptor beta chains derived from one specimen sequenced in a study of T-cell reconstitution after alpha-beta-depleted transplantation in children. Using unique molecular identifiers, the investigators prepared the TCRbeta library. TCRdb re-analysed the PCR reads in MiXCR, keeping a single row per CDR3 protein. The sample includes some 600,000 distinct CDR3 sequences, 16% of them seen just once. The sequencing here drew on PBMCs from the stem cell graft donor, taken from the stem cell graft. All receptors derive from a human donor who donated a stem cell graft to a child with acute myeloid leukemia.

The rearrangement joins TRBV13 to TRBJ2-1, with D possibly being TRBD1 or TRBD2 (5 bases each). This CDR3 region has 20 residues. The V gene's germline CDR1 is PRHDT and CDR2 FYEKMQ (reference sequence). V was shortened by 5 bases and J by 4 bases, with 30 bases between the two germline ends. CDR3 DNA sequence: TGTGCCAGCAGCCACTTCCTCGGGGACGTAGGGTCCCCCGATTACAATGAGCAGTTCTTC. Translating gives CASSHFLGDVGSPDYNEQFF.

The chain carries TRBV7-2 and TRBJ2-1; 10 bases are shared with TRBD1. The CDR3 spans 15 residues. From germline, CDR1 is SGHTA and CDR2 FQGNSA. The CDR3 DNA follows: TGTGCGAATAAGTGGGACAGGGGAGGGTACAATGAGCAGTTCTTC. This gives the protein CANKWDRGGYNEQFF.

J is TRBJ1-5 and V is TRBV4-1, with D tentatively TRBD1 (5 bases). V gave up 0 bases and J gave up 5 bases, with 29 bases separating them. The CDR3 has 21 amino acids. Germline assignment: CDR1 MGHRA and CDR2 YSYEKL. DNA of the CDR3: TGCGCCAGCAGCCAAGATGCCCTGCCAGGGATCCCAGCCCAGGGATATCAGCCCCAGCATTTT. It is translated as CASSQDALPGIPAQGYQPQHF.

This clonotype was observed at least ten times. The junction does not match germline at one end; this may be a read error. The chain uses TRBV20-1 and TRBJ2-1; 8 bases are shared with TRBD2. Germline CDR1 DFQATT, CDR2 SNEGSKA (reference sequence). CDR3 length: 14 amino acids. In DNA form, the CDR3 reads TGCAGCGCTACTAGCGGAAGCTCCTACAATGAGCAGTTCTTC. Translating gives CSATSGSSYNEQFF.

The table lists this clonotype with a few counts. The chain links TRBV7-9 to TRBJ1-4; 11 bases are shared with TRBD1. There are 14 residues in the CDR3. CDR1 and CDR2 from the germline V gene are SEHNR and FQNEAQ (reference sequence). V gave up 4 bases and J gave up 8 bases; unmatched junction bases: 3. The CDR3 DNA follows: TGTGCCAGCAGCTCGGGACAGGGGGTGGAAAAACTGTTTTTT. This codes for CASSSGQGVEKLFF. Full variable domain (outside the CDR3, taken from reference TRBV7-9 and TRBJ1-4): DTGVSQNPRHKITKRGQNVTFRCDPISEHNRLYWYRQTLGQGPEFLTYFQNEAQLEKSRLLSDRFSAERPKGSFSTLEIQRTEQGDSAMYLCASSSGQGVEKLFFGSGTQLSVL.

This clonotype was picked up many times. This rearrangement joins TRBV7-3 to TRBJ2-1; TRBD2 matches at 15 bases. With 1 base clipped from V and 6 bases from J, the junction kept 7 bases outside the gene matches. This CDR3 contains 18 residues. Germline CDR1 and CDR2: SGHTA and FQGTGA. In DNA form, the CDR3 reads TGTGCCAGCAGCTTAATAGGGACTAGCGGGGGGTTCATCAATGAGCAGTTCTTC. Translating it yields CASSLIGTSGGFINEQFF.

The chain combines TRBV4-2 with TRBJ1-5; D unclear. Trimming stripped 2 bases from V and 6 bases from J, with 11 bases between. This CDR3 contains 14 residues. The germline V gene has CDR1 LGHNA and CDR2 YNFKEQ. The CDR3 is CASSQSGDRQPQHF. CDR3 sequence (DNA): TGTGCCAGCAGCCAAAGCGGGGATCGTCAGCCCCAGCATTTT.

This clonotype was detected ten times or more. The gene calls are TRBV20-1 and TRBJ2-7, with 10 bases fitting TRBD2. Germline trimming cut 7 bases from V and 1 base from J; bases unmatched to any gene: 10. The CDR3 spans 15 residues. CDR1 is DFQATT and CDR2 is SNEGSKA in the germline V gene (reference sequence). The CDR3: CSGSSLAGVSYEQYF. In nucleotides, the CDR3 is TGCAGTGGGTCCTCCCTAGCGGGGGTATCCTACGAGCAGTACTTC.

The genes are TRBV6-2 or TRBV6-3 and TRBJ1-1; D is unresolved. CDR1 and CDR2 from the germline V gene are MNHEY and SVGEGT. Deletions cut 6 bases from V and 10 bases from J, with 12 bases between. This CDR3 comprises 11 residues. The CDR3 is CASSDHRGAFF. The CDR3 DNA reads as TGTGCCAGCAGCGATCACCGAGGAGCTTTCTTT.

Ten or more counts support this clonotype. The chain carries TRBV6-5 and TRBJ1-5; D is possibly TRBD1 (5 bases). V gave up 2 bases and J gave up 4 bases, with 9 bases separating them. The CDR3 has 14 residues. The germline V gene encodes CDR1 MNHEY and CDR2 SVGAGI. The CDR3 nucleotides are TGTGCCAGCAGTTACGGCCCAGGGAATCAGCCCCAGCATTTT. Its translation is CASSYGPGNQPQHF.

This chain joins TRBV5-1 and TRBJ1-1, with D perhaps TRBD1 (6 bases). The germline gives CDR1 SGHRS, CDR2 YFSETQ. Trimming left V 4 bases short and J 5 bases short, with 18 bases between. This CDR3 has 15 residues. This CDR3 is CASSTIQGWRTEAFF. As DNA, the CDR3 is TGCGCCAGCAGCACCATCCAGGGGTGGAGGACTGAAGCTTTCTTT.

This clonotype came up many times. The CDR3 DNA sequence: TGCAGTGCTAGAGCAGGGGCAACGAACACTGAAGCTTTCTTT. Protein product: CSARAGATNTEAFF. The chain joins TRBV20-1 to TRBJ1-1; TRBD1 is a possible D gene (6 bases). The V gene's germline CDR1 is DFQATT and CDR2 SNEGSKA (reference sequence). The ends were cut back, 1 base at V and 1 base at J, with 10 bases in the middle. The CDR3 is made up of 14 amino acids.

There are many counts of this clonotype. The CDR3 DNA reads TGCAGTGCTCCCCACCCGGGACAGTCGGACGGAAAACTGTTTTTT. This sequence encodes CSAPHPGQSDGKLFF. The chain joins TRBV20-1 to TRBJ1-4; 7 bases match TRBD1. This CDR3 region has 15 residues. Germline assignment: CDR1 DFQATT and CDR2 SNEGSKA (reference sequence). V was clipped by 5 bases and J by 10 bases; unmatched bases: 16.

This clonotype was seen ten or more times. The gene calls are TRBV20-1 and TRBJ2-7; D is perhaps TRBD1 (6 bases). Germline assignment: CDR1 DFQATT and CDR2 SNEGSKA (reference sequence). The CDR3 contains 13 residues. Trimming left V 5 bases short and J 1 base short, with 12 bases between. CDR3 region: CSALGTTSYEQYF. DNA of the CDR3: TGCAGTGCTCTCGGGACAACATCCTACGAGCAGTACTTC.

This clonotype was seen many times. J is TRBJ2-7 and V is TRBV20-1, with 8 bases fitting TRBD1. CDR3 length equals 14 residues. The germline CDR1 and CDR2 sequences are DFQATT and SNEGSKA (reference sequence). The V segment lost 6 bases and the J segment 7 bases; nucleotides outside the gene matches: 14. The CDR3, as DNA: TGCAGTGCCGTCTCGGACAGGGTGGTAGAAGAGCAGTACTTC. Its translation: CSAVSDRVVEEQYF.

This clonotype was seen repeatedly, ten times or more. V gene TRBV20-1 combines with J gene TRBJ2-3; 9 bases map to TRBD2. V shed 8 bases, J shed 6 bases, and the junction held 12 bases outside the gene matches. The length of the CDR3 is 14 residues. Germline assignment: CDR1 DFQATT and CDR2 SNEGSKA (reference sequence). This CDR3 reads CSSYSGGVSDTQYF. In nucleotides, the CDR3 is TGCAGTTCTTATAGCGGGGGAGTATCCGATACGCAGTATTTT.

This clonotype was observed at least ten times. CDR3 DNA sequence: TGCAGCGTTGAGGTAGGGGGCGAACAGTACGTC. This gives the protein CSVEVGGEQYV. The gene calls are TRBV29-1 and TRBJ2-7, with 7 nucleotides matching TRBD1. With V trimmed by 3 bases and J by 10 bases, 6 bases remained unmatched. This CDR3 is 11 amino acids long. Germline-derived CDR1 and CDR2 are SQVTM and ANQGSEA.

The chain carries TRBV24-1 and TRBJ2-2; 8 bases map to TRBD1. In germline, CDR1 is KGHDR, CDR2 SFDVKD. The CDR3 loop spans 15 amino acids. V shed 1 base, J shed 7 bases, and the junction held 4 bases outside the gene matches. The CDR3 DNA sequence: TGTGCCACCAGTGATTTCGAGACAGGGGACGGGGAGCTGTTTTTT. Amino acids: CATSDFETGDGELFF.

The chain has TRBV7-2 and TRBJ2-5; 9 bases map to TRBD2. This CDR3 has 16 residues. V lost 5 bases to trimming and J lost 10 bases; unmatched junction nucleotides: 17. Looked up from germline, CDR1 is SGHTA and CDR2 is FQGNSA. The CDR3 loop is CASSPDSSGVLRDQYF. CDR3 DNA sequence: TGTGCCAGCAGCCCGGACTCTAGCGGGGTGCTGAGGGACCAGTACTTC.

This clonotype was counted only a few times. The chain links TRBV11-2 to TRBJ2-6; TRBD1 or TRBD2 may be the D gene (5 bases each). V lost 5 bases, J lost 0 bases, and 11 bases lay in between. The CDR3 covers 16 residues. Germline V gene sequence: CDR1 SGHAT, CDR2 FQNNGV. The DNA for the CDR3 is TGTGCCAGCAGCCCGGGACCGGCCTCTGGGGCCAACGTCCTGACTTTC. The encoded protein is CASSPGPASGANVLTF.

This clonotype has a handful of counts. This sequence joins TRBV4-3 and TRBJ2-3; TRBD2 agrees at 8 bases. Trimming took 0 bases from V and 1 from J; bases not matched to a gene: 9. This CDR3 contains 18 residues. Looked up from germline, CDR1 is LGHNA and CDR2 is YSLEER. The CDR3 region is CASSQDGVGGARTDTQYF. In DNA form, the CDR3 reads TGCGCCAGCAGCCAAGATGGAGTCGGGGGGGCCCGCACAGATACGCAGTATTTT.